This TCR beta chain was profiled in a study of T cell clones after liver transplantation. Libraries were prepared by immunoSEQ multiplex PCR; TCRdb keeps only in-frame clonotypes and omits some of them. Of tens of thousands of clones listed, roughly 80% are singletons. CDR1 and CDR2 (germline): MDHEN, SYDVKM. This CDR3 region has 11 residues. The germline V and J ends were trimmed by 7 bases and 4 bases, with 8 bases remaining between them. The sequence came from a human patient who received a liver transplant. Some T cells may arise from the graft donor. This chain links TRBV28 with TRBJ2-7, with TRBD1 as a possible D gene (5 bases). The material was CD4+ T cells from blood, obtained approximately 3.5 years after liver transplant. The CDR3 loop reads CASNQGYEQYF. The CDR3 nucleotides are TGTGCCAGCAATCAGGGTTACGAGCAGTACTTC.